This T cell receptor (beta chain) is drawn from a study of cytomegalovirus exposure and HLA in healthy donors. Notes on the study in general: About 90% or about 30% of the time was how often most TCR beta V segments were productive, according to an earlier analysis. In presence/absence analyses, roughly uniform sequencing depth across donors was assumed.

Concerning this clone itself: Its target is unknown.

The germline gives CDR1 SGHNT, CDR2 YYREEE (reference sequence). The CDR3 consists of 15 residues. Trimming removed 3 bases from V and 0 bases from J; junction bases left unmatched: 5. In the PCR, 60 Vbeta and 13 Jbeta primers were used. Profiling relied on immunoSEQ multiplex PCR, and the TCRdb table lists in-frame clones only, not all of them. Among about 110,000 clones, about three quarters were seen once, and the ten largest hold 0.6% to 1%. The specimen sequenced was PBMCs. This sequence originates from a boy between 10 and 17 years old in good health and CMV-seronegative. V is TRBV5-4 and J is TRBJ2-7; 8 bases align to TRBD1. The CDR3 region is CASSSRDRFSYEQYF. In nucleotides, the CDR3 is TGTGCCAGCAGCTCCCGGGACAGGTTCTCCTACGAGCAGTACTTC.